Presented here are 22 T cell receptor beta chains from one specimen sequenced in a study of cytotoxic CD8 clonotypes in ibrutinib-treated CLL. This table comes from immunoSEQ multiplex PCR, and its TCRdb copy is limited to in-frame clones, with some not included. Of hundreds of thousands of clones listed, 75% to 80% are singletons. The sequenced sample was PBMCs, obtained after 12 months of ibrutinib treatment. The receptors here all came from a human donor with chronic lymphocytic leukemia.

This clone was seen a handful of times. The CDR3 region is CASSSGTKDEQYF. The CDR3 nucleotides are TGTGCCAGCAGTTCCGGGACGAAGGATGAGCAGTACTTC. V gene TRBV28 combines with J gene TRBJ2-7; either TRBD1 or TRBD2 may supply D (5 bases each). The CDR3 length is 13 residues. Per the germline V gene, CDR1 is MDHEN and CDR2 is SYDVKM. V lost 4 bases to trimming and J lost 7 bases, with 14 bases between them.

The V gene is TRBV7-6, the J gene TRBJ2-7; 10 bases match TRBD2. This CDR3 spans 15 amino acids. With 1 base clipped from V and 6 bases from J, the junction kept 6 bases outside the gene matches. CDR1 is SGHVS, CDR2 FNYEAQ, per germline. The CDR3 nucleotides read TGTGCCAGCAGCTTAGGGCTAGCGGGAGACTTCGAGCAGTACTTC. It specifies CASSLGLAGDFEQYF.

In its sample, this clone was seen once. The CDR3 coding sequence is TGTGCCAGCAGACTGGGGGCCGTGGGGGAGACCCAGTACTTC. Its protein product is CASRLGAVGETQYF. The V gene is TRBV6-1, the J gene TRBJ2-5; weak D call: TRBD1 (6 bases). CDR1 MNHNS and CDR2 SASEGT come from the germline V gene. The CDR3 sequence is 14 residues long. Trimming removed 6 bases from V and 5 bases from J, with 16 bases in between.

CDR3 nucleotide sequence: TGTGCCAGCAGTCATGACAGCCGCCCCGGGTCGCAGTATTTT. Translating it yields CASSHDSRPGSQYF. The chain couples TRBV6-5 to TRBJ2-3; possible D gene TRBD1, 5 bases. Germline V gene sequence: CDR1 MNHEY, CDR2 SVGAGI. This CDR3 region has 14 residues. V lost 5 bases and J 10 bases, leaving 19 bases between the germline ends.

The chain joins TRBV25-1 to TRBJ2-5; possibly TRBD2 for D (6 bases). The CDR3 covers 14 residues. CDR1 and CDR2 (germline): MGHDK, SYGVNS. The V end was cut by 6 bases, the J end by 5 bases, with 16 bases between. CDR3 residues: CASRPPGGRETQYF. The CDR3, as DNA: TGTGCCAGCAGACCCCCGGGTGGGAGGGAGACCCAGTACTTC.

The genes are TRBV30 and TRBJ1-1, with D perhaps TRBD1 (5 bases). Between the trimmed V and J ends, which lost 8 bases and 7 bases, there was a span of 14 bases. Per germline, CDR1 GTSNPN and CDR2 SVGIG (reference sequence). CDR3 length: 11 amino acids. CDR3: CAVDSGGEAFF. The CDR3 coding sequence is TGTGCCGTAGACAGCGGGGGTGAAGCTTTCTTT.

As regards this clone: Germline is not matched at one junction end, which may reflect a read error. The rearrangement uses TRBV18 and TRBJ2-3, with a possible D match to TRBD2 (5 bases). The CDR3 length is 16 residues. Germline CDR1 KGHSH, CDR2 LQKENI. For the CDR3, the DNA is TGTGCCAGCTCTACCTATGTCGGAGCTAGCACAGATAAGCAGTATTTT. Amino acids: CASSTYVGASTDKQYF.

The V and J genes are TRBV5-6 and TRBJ1-1; D unclear. The germline V gene encodes CDR1 SGHDT and CDR2 YYEEEE. Trimming took 0 bases from V and 12 from J, leaving 9 bases between them. CDR3 length: 11 residues. The CDR3 is CASSLGRRPFF. The CDR3 coding sequence is TGTGCCAGCAGCTTGGGAAGGCGACCTTTCTTT.

The chain employs TRBV10-1 and TRBJ2-7; 13 positions match TRBD2. CDR1 WNHNN and CDR2 SYGVQD come from the germline V gene (reference sequence). Trimming cost V 2 bases and J 1 base; bases outside gene matches: 14. CDR3 length equals 20 residues. The CDR3: CASSEGLAGVWGSGSYEQYF. The DNA for the CDR3 is TGCGCCAGCAGTGAGGGACTAGCGGGAGTTTGGGGATCTGGTTCCTACGAGCAGTACTTC.

The rearrangement joins TRBV28 to TRBJ1-2; unclear D gene. Trimming took 5 bases from V and 2 from J, leaving 6 bases between them. Germline loops: CDR1 MDHEN, CDR2 SYDVKM. This CDR3 contains 12 residues. The CDR3 reads CASSRRNYGYTF. CDR3 bases: TGTGCCAGCAGTCGACGGAACTATGGCTACACCTTC.

V usage is TRBV30 and J usage is TRBJ1-5; a weak D match, TRBD1 (5 bases). CDR3 length: 14 amino acids. V dropped 2 bases and J dropped 4 bases, with 12 bases sitting between them. Per germline, CDR1 GTSNPN and CDR2 SVGIG (reference sequence). CDR3 sequence (DNA): TGTGCCTGGAGTATTCTCCAGGGAAATCAGCCCCAGCATTTT. It yields the protein CAWSILQGNQPQHF. The full variable domain, with the rest looked up from reference TRBV30 and TRBJ1-5, is SQTIHQWPATLVQPVGSPLSLECTVEGTSNPNLYWYRQAAGRGLQLLFYSVGIGQISSEVPQNLSASRPQDRQFILSSKKLLLSDSGFYLCAWSILQGNQPQHFGDGTRLSIL.

This clone appeared a single time. This chain uses TRBV6-1 with TRBJ2-1, with 14 bases that match TRBD2. The V gene end was trimmed by 4 bases and the J gene end by 6 bases; junction bases not matched to a gene: 11. Germline V gives CDR1 MNHNS, CDR2 SASEGT. The length of the CDR3 is 18 residues. The CDR3 DNA follows: TGTGCCAGCAGTGGTCGACTAGCGGGAGGGCCTAGGGTCAATGAGCAGTTCTTC. Translating it yields CASSGRLAGGPRVNEQFF.

The gene calls are TRBV23-1 and TRBJ2-5; D unresolved. TRBV23-1 is an ORF for which the function is uncertain. This CDR3 has 17 residues. Trimming cost V 0 bases and J 0 bases, with 14 bases left between them. The CDR3, as DNA: TGCGCCAGCAGTCAATCGGGTACCTCCTTGTACCAAGAGACCCAGTACTTC. It yields the protein CASSQSGTSLYQETQYF.

The V call is TRBV6-1, the J call TRBJ2-1; the D is unclear. The V gene lost 0 bases and the J gene lost 10 bases, with 16 bases spanning the gap. Per the germline V gene, CDR1 is MNHNS and CDR2 is SASEGT. The CDR3 has 15 residues. The CDR3 sequence: CASSEARAGGWEQFF. The CDR3 DNA reads TGTGCCAGCAGTGAAGCACGGGCAGGCGGATGGGAGCAGTTCTTC.

Only one count was recorded for this clone. V gene TRBV5-1 combines with J gene TRBJ2-3; TRBD2 is a possible D gene (5 bases). CDR1 is SGHRS and CDR2 is YFSETQ in the germline V gene. The CDR3 extends over 15 amino acids. Trimming cost V 2 bases and J 1 base, with 11 bases left between them. The CDR3 sequence: CASSFGVAGTDTQYF. The CDR3 region has the DNA TGCGCCAGCAGCTTCGGGGTGGCGGGCACAGATACGCAGTATTTT.

The chain carries TRBV30 and TRBJ2-7; D uncertain. Germline assignment: CDR1 GTSNPN and CDR2 SVGIG (reference sequence). Trimming took off 1 base at V and 4 bases at J, with 8 bases between the two ends. The CDR3 covers 12 residues. CDR3 DNA: TGTGCCTGGAGTGGTTCCCGATACGAGCAGTACTTC. Translated: CAWSGSRYEQYF.

This rearrangement joins TRBV5-1 to TRBJ1-6, with a possible D match to TRBD1 (6 bases). Germline V lookup: CDR1 SGHRS, CDR2 YFSETQ. CDR3 length equals 15 residues. Trimming removed 2 bases from V and 7 bases from J, with 13 bases in between. CDR3 amino acids: CASSFGGGTNSPLHF. The CDR3 region has the DNA TGCGCCAGCAGCTTCGGAGGGGGGACGAATTCACCCCTCCACTTT.

This clone was observed a few times. The V and J genes are TRBV27 and TRBJ1-2; D might be TRBD1 (5 bases). The CDR3 is 13 residues long. Germline-derived CDR1 and CDR2 are MNHEY and SMNVEV (reference sequence). Trimming left V 6 bases short and J 2 bases short, with 10 bases between. The CDR3 loop is CASSEGRNYGYTF. DNA for the CDR3: TGTGCCAGCAGCGAGGGACGGAACTATGGCTACACCTTC.

In nucleotides, the CDR3 is TGCGCCAGCAGCTTCTCCAGGGGAGGCGCCTACGAGCAGTACTTC. Translating it yields CASSFSRGGAYEQYF. The chain recombines TRBV5-1 with TRBJ2-7; tentatively, D is TRBD1 or TRBD2 (6 bases each). Germline loops: CDR1 SGHRS, CDR2 YFSETQ. Trimming removed 2 bases at V and 2 bases at J, with 14 bases between. The length of the CDR3 is 15 residues.

There are a few counts of this clone. The rearrangement uses TRBV28 and TRBJ2-5; tentative D call: TRBD1 (7 bases). V was cut by 3 bases and J by 1 base, with 12 bases left in between. The CDR3 runs to 15 residues. Looked up from germline, CDR1 is MDHEN and CDR2 is SYDVKM. The CDR3 nucleotides are TGTGCCAGCAGTTTTCAGGGGGGAGTCCAAGAGACCCAGTACTTC. Translated: CASSFQGGVQETQYF.

The chain is built from TRBV7-6 and TRBJ2-3, with 9 bases matching TRBD2. The J segment lost 6 bases and the V segment lost 5 bases, leaving 18 bases of the junction unmatched. This CDR3 contains 18 residues. CDR1 and CDR2 (germline): SGHVS, FNYEAQ. The CDR3: CASSPISPIAGAKDTQYF. For the CDR3, the DNA is TGTGCCAGCAGCCCTATTAGTCCCATAGCGGGGGCCAAGGATACGCAGTATTTT.

V usage is TRBV27 and J usage is TRBJ2-1; D is perhaps TRBD2 (6 bases). This CDR3 has 16 residues. Trimming took 7 bases from V and 4 from J, leaving 20 bases between them. Germline-derived CDR1 and CDR2 are MNHEY and SMNVEV (reference sequence). CDR3 nucleotides: TGTGCCAGCACCTCTCGGGGGATAGAATCTTACAATGAGCAGTTCTTC. As protein: CASTSRGIESYNEQFF.